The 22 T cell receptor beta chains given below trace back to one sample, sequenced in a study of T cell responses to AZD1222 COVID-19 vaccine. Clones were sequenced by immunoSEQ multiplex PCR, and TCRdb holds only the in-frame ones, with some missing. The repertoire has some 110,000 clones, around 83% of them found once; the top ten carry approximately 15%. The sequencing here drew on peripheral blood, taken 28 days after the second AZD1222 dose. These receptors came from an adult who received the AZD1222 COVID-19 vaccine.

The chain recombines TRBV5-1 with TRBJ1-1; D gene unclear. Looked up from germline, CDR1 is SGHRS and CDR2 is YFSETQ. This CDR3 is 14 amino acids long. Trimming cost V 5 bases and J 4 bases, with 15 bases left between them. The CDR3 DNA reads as TGCGCCAGCAGTACCAAAGGACCATTCACTGAAGCTTTCTTT. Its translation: CASSTKGPFTEAFF.

The CDR3: CASSSTGNQPQHF. The CDR3, as DNA: TGTGCCAGCAGCTCGACTGGCAATCAGCCCCAGCATTTT. The chain links TRBV7-9 to TRBJ1-5; the D is unclear. Trimming removed 4 bases from V and 2 bases from J, with 6 bases in between. Germline CDR1 is SEHNR and CDR2 is FQNEAQ (reference sequence). The CDR3 length is 13 residues.

CDR3 sequence reads: CASSFTPGYSNQPQHF. The CDR3 nucleotides read TGTGCCAGCAGCTTTACCCCCGGCTATAGCAATCAGCCCCAGCATTTT. V is TRBV7-8 and J is TRBJ1-5; D is unresolved. This CDR3 region has 16 residues. With 3 bases removed from V and 0 bases from J, the gap between germline ends came to 12 bases. CDR1 and CDR2 (germline): SGHVS, FQNEAQ. Looking up the rest from reference TRBV7-8 and TRBJ1-5 gives the full variable domain: GAGVSQSPRYKVAKRGQDVALRCDPISGHVSLFWYQQALGQGPEFLTYFQNEAQLDKSGLPSDRFFAERPEGSVSTLKIQRTQQEDSAVYLCASSFTPGYSNQPQHFGDGTRLSIL.

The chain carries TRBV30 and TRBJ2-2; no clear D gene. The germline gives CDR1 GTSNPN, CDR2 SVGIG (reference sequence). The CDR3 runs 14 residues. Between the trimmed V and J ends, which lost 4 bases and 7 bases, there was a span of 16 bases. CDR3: CAWISPVTFGELFF. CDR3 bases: TGTGCCTGGATATCGCCAGTGACCTTCGGGGAGCTGTTTTTT. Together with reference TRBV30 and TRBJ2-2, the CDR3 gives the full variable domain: SQTIHQWPATLVQPVGSPLSLECTVEGTSNPNLYWYRQAAGRGLQLLFYSVGIGQISSEVPQNLSASRPQDRQFILSSKKLLLSDSGFYLCAWISPVTFGELFFGEGSRLTVL.

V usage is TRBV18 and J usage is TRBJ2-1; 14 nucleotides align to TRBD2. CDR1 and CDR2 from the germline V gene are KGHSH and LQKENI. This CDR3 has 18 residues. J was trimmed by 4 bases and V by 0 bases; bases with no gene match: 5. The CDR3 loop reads CASSPPGLAGAIYNEQFF. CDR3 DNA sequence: TGTGCCAGCTCACCACCGGGACTAGCGGGAGCCATATACAATGAGCAGTTCTTC.

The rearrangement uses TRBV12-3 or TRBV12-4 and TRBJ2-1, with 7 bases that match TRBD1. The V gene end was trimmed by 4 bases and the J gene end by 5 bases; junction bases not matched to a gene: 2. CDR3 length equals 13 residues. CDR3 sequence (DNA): TGTGCCAGCAGTTCAGACAGGGACAATGAGCAGTTCTTC. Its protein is CASSSDRDNEQFF.

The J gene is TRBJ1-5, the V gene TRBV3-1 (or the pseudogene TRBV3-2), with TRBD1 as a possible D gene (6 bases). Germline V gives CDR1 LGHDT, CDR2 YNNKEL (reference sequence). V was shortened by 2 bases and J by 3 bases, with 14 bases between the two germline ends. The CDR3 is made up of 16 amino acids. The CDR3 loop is CASSQQSGGNNQPQHF. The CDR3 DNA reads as TGTGCCAGCAGCCAACAATCCGGGGGCAACAATCAGCCCCAGCATTTT.

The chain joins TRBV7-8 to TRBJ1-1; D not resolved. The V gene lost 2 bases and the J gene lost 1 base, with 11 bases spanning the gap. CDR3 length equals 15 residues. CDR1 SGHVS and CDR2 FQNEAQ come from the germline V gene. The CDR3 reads CASSLKRVANTEAFF. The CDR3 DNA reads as TGTGCCAGCAGCTTAAAAAGGGTGGCGAACACTGAAGCTTTCTTT.

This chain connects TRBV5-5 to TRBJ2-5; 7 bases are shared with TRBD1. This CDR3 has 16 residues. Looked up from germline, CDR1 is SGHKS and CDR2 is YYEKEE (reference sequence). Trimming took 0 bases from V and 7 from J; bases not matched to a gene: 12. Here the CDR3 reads CASSLAPDRAVVTQYF. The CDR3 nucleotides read TGTGCCAGCAGCTTGGCTCCCGACAGGGCAGTAGTGACCCAGTACTTC.

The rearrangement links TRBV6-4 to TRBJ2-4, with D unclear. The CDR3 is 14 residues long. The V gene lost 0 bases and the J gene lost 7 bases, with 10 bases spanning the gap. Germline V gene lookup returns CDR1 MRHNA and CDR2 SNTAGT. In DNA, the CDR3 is TGTGCCAGCAGTGACTCGAGAGCTAGTAACATTCAGTACTTC. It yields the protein CASSDSRASNIQYF.

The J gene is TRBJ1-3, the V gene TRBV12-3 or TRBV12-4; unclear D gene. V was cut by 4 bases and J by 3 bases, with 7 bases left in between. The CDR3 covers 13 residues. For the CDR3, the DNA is TGTGCCAGCAGTTCGCACGGTGGAAACACCATATATTTT. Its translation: CASSSHGGNTIYF.

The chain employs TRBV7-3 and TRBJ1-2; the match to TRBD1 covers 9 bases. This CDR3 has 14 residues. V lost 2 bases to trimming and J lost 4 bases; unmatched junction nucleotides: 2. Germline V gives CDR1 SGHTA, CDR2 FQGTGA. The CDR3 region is CASSLLGQGYGYTF. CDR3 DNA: TGTGCCAGCAGCTTATTGGGACAGGGCTATGGCTACACCTTC. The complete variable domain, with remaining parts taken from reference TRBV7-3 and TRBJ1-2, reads GAGVSQTPSNKVTEKGKYVELRCDPISGHTALYWYRQSLGQGPEFLIYFQGTGAADDSGLPNDRFFAVRPEGSVSTLKIQRTERGDSAVYLCASSLLGQGYGYTFGSGTRLTVV.

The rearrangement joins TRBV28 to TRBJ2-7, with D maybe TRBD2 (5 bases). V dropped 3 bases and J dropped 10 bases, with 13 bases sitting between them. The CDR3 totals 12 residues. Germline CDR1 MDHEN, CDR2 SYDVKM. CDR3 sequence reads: CASSFVNGKQYF. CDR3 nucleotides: TGTGCCAGCAGTTTTGTTAACGGGAAACAGTACTTC.

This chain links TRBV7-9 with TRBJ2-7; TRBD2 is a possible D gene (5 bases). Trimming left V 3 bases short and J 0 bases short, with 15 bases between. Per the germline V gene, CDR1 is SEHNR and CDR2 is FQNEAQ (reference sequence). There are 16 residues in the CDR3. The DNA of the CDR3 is TGTGCCAGCAGCTTCAATAGAGCGGATCACTCCTACGAGCAGTACTTC. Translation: CASSFNRADHSYEQYF.

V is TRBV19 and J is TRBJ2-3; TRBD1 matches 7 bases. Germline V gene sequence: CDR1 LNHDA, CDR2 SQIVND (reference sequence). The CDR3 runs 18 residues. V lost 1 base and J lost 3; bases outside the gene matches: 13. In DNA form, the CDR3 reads TGTGCCAGTAGTATAGTTCTCCCTGCGACAGGGATGACAGATACGCAGTATTTT. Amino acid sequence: CASSIVLPATGMTDTQYF. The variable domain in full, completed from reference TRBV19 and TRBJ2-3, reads DGGITQSPKYLFRKEGQNVTLSCEQNLNHDAMYWYRQDPGQGLRLIYYSQIVNDFQKGDIAEGYSVSREKKESFPLTVTSAQKNPTAFYLCASSIVLPATGMTDTQYFGPGTRLTVL.

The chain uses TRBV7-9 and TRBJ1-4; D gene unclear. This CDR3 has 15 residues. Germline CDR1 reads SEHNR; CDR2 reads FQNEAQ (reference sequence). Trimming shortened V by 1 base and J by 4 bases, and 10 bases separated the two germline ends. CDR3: CASSLDGKINEKLFF. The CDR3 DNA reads TGTGCCAGCAGCTTAGATGGAAAGATTAATGAAAAACTGTTTTTT. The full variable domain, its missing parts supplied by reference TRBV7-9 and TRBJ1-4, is DTGVSQNPRHKITKRGQNVTFRCDPISEHNRLYWYRQTLGQGPEFLTYFQNEAQLEKSRLLSDRFSAERPKGSFSTLEIQRTEQGDSAMYLCASSLDGKINEKLFFGSGTQLSVL.

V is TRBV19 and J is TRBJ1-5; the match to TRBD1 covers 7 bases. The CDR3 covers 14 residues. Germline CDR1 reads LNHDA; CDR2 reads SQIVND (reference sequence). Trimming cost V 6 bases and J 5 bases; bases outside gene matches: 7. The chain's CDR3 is CASSQDREDQPQHF. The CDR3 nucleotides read TGTGCCAGTAGCCAAGACAGGGAGGATCAGCCCCAGCATTTT.

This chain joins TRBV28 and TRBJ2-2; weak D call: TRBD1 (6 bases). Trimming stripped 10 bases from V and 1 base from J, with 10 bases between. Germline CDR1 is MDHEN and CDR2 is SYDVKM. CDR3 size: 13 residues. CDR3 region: CATCRGNTGELFF. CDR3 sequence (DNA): TGTGCCACCTGCAGGGGGAACACCGGGGAGCTGTTTTTT.

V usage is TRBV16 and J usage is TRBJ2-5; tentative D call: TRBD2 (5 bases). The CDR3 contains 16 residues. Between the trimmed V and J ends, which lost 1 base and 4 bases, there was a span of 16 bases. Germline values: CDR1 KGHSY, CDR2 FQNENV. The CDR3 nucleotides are TGTGCCAGCAGCCAATTGAGGGCCGGGGTCGGAGAGACCCAGTACTTC. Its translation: CASSQLRAGVGETQYF.

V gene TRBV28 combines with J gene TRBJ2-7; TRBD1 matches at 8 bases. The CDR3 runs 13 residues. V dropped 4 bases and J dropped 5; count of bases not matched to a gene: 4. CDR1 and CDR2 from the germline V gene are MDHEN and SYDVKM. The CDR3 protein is CASSSDRDHEQYF. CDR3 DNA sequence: TGTGCCAGCAGTTCGGACAGGGATCACGAGCAGTACTTC.

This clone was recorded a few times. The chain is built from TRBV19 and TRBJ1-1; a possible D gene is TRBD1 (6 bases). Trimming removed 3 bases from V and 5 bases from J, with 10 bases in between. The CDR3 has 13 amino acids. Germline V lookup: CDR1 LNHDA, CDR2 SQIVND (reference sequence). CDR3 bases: TGTGCCAGTAGTATCGCGACAGGAACTGAAGCTTTCTTT. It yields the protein CASSIATGTEAFF.

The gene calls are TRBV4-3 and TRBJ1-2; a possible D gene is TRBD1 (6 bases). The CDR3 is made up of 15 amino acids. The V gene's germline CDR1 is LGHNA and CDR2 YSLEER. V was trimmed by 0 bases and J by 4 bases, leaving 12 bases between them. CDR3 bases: TGCGCCAGCAGCCAAGAGGGGGGCAGAGGCTATGGCTACACCTTC. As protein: CASSQEGGRGYGYTF.